Presented here are 14 T cell receptor beta chains from one specimen sequenced in a study of blood T cell repertoires in COVID-19. Using immunoSEQ multiplex PCR, the repertoire was profiled, and TCRdb retains in-frame clones only, with some absent. The sample has about 170,000 clones; approximately 89% are singletons. Sequencing was performed on peripheral blood. The receptors were gathered from a man aged 70 or older with acute or convalescent COVID-19.

This sequence joins TRBV19 and TRBJ1-1; weak D call: TRBD1 (6 bases). V lost 5 bases and J 5 bases, leaving 15 bases between the germline ends. Germline values: CDR1 LNHDA, CDR2 SQIVND (reference sequence). This CDR3 spans 14 amino acids. This CDR3 is CASSVGHRGTEAFF. The CDR3 DNA follows: TGTGCCAGTAGTGTGGGACATAGAGGGACTGAAGCTTTCTTT.

This CDR3 is CASRRGGTGELFF. CDR3 sequence (DNA): TGTGCCAGCAGGCGGGGAGGGACCGGGGAGCTGTTTTTT. The gene calls are TRBV7-2 and TRBJ2-2; TRBD2 matches at 7 bases. The germline V gene has CDR1 SGHTA and CDR2 FQGNSA. V was clipped by 6 bases and J by 5 bases; unmatched bases: 3. There are 13 residues in the CDR3.

V usage is TRBV5-8 and J usage is TRBJ1-2; D is perhaps TRBD1 (5 bases). This CDR3 is built from 12 residues. Trimming pared 2 bases from V and 4 bases from J, leaving 6 bases between. Germline V gene data show CDR1 as SGHTS and CDR2 as YDEGEE. The CDR3 sequence: CASSLTGYGYTF. The DNA of the CDR3 is TGTGCCAGCAGCTTAACAGGCTATGGCTACACCTTC.

The V gene is TRBV2, the J gene TRBJ2-3; the match to TRBD2 covers 9 bases. CDR1 is SNHLY and CDR2 is FYNNEI in the germline V gene. CDR3 length equals 14 residues. J lost 8 bases, V lost 6 bases, and 9 bases had no gene match. In DNA, the CDR3 is TGTGCCAGCAGGGGGGGACTAGCCGAAGGTACGCAGTATTTT. It yields the protein CASRGGLAEGTQYF.

This clone came up once. This chain joins TRBV25-1 and TRBJ1-2; no firm D call. The V end lost 2 bases, the J end lost 8 bases, and 12 bases lay between the germline ends. Germline CDR1 is MGHDK and CDR2 is SYGVNS. The CDR3 consists of 13 residues. The CDR3 region is CASSEGPSVGYTF. The CDR3 DNA follows: TGTGCCAGCAGTGAAGGCCCCTCCGTCGGCTACACCTTC.

The chain joins TRBV4-2 to TRBJ2-1; TRBD2 agrees at 14 bases. Germline trimming cut 0 bases from V and 7 bases from J; bases unmatched to any gene: 5. The CDR3 is made up of 17 amino acids. Per the germline V gene, CDR1 is LGHNA and CDR2 is YNFKEQ. The CDR3 loop reads CASSQDGLAGGWNEQFF. CDR3 sequence (DNA): TGTGCCAGCAGCCAAGACGGACTAGCGGGAGGTTGGAATGAGCAGTTCTTC.

The chain links TRBV29-1 to TRBJ1-5; D ambiguous. Trimming removed 5 bases at V and 9 bases at J, with 17 bases between. Per germline, CDR1 SQVTM and CDR2 ANQGSEA. The CDR3 runs to 13 residues. Here the CDR3 DNA reads TGCAGCGTTACCAGCCCCGGACGGGGGCCCCAGCATTTT. The encoded protein is CSVTSPGRGPQHF.

This chain joins TRBV28 and TRBJ1-1, with 8 bases identical to TRBD1. Germline V CDR1 and CDR2: MDHEN, SYDVKM. The CDR3 has 15 residues. Trimming cost V 2 bases and J 1 base; bases outside gene matches: 3. The CDR3 coding sequence is TGTGCCAGCAGTTTACCTGGACAGGGGAACACTGAAGCTTTCTTT. This gives the protein CASSLPGQGNTEAFF.

Concerning this clone: The same CDR3 can be traced to other DNA sequences in this sample. The chain is built from TRBV5-1 and TRBJ2-5, with TRBD2 matching 11 bases. CDR3 size: 16 residues. With V trimmed by 4 bases and J by 1 base, 6 bases remained unmatched. Germline values: CDR1 SGHRS, CDR2 YFSETQ. The CDR3 DNA reads as TGCGCCAGCAGCCTGAGCGGGACTAGCGGCCAAGAGACCCAGTACTTC. Translation gives CASSLSGTSGQETQYF.

This clone was counted between two and nine times. The V and J genes are TRBV2 and TRBJ2-7; 7 bases align to TRBD1. V shed 6 bases and J 5 bases; nucleotides not matched to a gene: 13. The CDR3 is 15 amino acids. Germline values: CDR1 SNHLY, CDR2 FYNNEI. The CDR3 protein is CASREQGIRSHEQYF. CDR3 nucleotides: TGTGCCAGCAGAGAACAGGGGATCAGGAGCCACGAGCAGTACTTC.

This clone was detected only a few times. The chain has TRBV27 and TRBJ2-7, with D tentatively TRBD2 (7 bases). The V gene lost 10 bases and the J gene lost 2 bases, with 15 bases spanning the gap. The CDR3 extends over 13 amino acids. Germline values: CDR1 MNHEY, CDR2 SMNVEV (reference sequence). The DNA of the CDR3 is TGTGCCACGGGGCGGGGGCCCCCCTACGAGCAGTACTTC. Its protein is CATGRGPPYEQYF.

The chain couples TRBV28 to TRBJ1-2; TRBD1 agrees at 7 bases. J was trimmed by 3 bases and V by 0 bases; bases with no gene match: 1. The CDR3 is 14 residues long. The germline CDR1 and CDR2 sequences are MDHEN and SYDVKM. The CDR3 DNA follows: TGTGCCAGCAGTTTATGGGGGACAGACTATGGCTACACCTTC. This translates into CASSLWGTDYGYTF.

This chain uses TRBV5-4 with TRBJ2-1, with 12 bases aligning to TRBD2. Trimming cost V 4 bases and J 7 bases; bases outside gene matches: 9. The CDR3 is 16 amino acids. Germline CDR1 reads SGHNT; CDR2 reads YYREEE (reference sequence). The CDR3 region is CASSAQLAGGGNEQFF. As DNA, the CDR3 is TGTGCCAGCAGCGCTCAACTAGCGGGAGGAGGAAATGAGCAGTTCTTC.

The gene calls are TRBV30 and TRBJ2-2, with a tentative D call TRBD1 (5 bases). There are 14 residues in the CDR3. V lost 1 base and J lost 5, with 11 bases in between. Germline loops: CDR1 GTSNPN, CDR2 SVGIG (reference sequence). Here the CDR3 reads CAWSEGVGTGELFF. Written as DNA, the CDR3 is TGTGCCTGGAGTGAAGGGGTAGGAACCGGGGAGCTGTTTTTT.